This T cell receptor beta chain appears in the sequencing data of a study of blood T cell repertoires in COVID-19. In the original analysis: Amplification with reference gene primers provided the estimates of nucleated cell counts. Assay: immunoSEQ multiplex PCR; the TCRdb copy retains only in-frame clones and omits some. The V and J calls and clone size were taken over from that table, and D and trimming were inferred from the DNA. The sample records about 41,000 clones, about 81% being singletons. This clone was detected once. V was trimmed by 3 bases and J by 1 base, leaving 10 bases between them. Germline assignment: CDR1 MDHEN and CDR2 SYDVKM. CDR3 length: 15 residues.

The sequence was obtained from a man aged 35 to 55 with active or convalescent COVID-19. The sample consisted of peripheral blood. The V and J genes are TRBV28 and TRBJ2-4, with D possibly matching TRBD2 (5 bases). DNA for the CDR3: TGTGCCAGCAGTTTGGCCGGGGTGGCCAAAAACATTCAGTACTTC. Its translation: CASSLAGVAKNIQYF. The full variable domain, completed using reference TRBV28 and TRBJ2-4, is DVKVTQSSRYLVKRTGEKVFLECVQDMDHENMFWYRQDPGLGLRLIYFSYDVKMKEKGDIPEGYSVSREKKERFSLILESASTNQTSMYLCASSLAGVAKNIQYFGAGTRLSVL.